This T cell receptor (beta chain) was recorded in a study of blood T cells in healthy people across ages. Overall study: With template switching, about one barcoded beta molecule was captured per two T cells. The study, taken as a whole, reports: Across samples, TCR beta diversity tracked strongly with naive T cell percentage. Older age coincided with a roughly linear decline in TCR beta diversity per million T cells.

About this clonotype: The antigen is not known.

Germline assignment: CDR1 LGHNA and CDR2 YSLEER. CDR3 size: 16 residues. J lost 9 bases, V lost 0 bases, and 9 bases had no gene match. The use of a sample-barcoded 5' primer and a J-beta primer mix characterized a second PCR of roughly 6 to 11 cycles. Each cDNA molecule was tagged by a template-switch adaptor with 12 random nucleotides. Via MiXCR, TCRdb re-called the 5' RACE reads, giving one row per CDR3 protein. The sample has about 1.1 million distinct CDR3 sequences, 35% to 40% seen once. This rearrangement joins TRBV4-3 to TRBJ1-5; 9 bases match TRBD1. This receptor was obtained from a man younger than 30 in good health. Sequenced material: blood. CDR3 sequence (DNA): TGCGCCAGCAGCCAAGATCTCGGGACAGGGTTTGGGCCCCAGCATTTT. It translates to CASSQDLGTGFGPQHF.